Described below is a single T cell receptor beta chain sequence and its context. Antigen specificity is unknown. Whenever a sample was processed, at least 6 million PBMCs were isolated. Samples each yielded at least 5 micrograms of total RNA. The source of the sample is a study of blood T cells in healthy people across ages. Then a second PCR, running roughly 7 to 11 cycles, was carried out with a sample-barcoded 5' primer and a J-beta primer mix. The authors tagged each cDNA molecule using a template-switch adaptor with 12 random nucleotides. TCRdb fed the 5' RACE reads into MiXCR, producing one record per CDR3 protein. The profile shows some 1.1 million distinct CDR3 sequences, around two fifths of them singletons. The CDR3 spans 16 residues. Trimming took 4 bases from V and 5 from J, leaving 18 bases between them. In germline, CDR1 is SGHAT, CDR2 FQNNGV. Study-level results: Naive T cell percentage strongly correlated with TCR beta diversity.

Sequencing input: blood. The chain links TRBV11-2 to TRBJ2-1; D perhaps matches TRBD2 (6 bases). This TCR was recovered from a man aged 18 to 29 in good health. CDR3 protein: CASSYRGSGLDNEQFF. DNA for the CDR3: TGTGCCAGCAGCTATCGGGGGAGCGGGCTAGACAATGAGCAGTTCTTC.